These T cell receptor beta chains were read from a single sample in a study of blood T cell repertoires in COVID-19. Data came from immunoSEQ multiplex PCR; TCRdb stores just in-frame clones and leaves some out. This sample carries about 200,000 clones, over 80% of them seen once, and the ten largest clones take around 25%. Sequenced: peripheral blood. The receptors derive from a man aged 35-49 years with acute or convalescent COVID-19. Both conserved end residues are part of each CDR3. The D gene is left open where the match is weak. Expanded clones are given a class, and other clones once, few, many or no size at all.

>.|.|TRBJ1-6|TRBV6-5
CASREISNSPLHF
>.|TRBD1|TRBJ1-5|TRBV15
CATSRTRTGTEKSNQPQHF
>.|TRBD2|TRBJ2-5|TRBV6-6
CASTSGSGLETQYF
>.|.|TRBJ2-2|TRBV7-2
CASGRQVAGETGELFF
>.|.|TRBJ2-7|TRBV7-9
CASSLGLAVGSEYEQYF
>.|TRBD1|TRBJ1-4|TRBV10-3
CAISETGGQEKLFF
>once|.|TRBJ2-7|TRBV7-9
CASSLAGAPSYEQYF
>.|.|TRBJ1-4|TRBV9
CASSVDVGEKLFF
>.|.|TRBJ2-1|TRBV27
CASRPPGVYNEQFF
>.|.|TRBJ1-5|TRBV18
CASSQGPLDYQPQHF
>.|TRBD1|TRBJ1-2|TRBV30
CAWTPDRDYGYTF
>many|TRBD1|TRBJ1-1|TRBV5-4
CASSPGQGQLNTEAFF
>few|TRBD1|TRBJ2-7|TRBV4-1
CASSQGTGYEQYF
>.|TRBD1|TRBJ2-1|TRBV6-2/TRBV6-3
CASSSQGASYNEQFF
>.|.|TRBJ1-1|TRBV27
CASRTGESEAFF
>.|.|TRBJ1-1|TRBV6-2/TRBV6-3
CASSPVIPNTEAFF
>.|TRBD1|TRBJ1-1|TRBV6-5
CASSYSGTGAEAFF
>.|.|TRBJ1-1|TRBV3-1/TRBV3-2
CASGSTAMNTEAFF
>.|.|TRBJ1-1|TRBV18
CASSPQMNTEAFF
>.|.|TRBJ1-2|TRBV6-1
CASSEWAGTNYGYTF
>.|.|TRBJ2-5|TRBV7-9
CASSFYRDTARQETQYF
>.|.|TRBJ2-5|TRBV24-1
CATSAGGDQETQYF
>.|.|TRBJ1-1|TRBV6-5
CASEGWQGRTEAFF
>.|.|TRBJ2-1|TRBV19
CASSTRDNEQFF
>.|TRBD1|TRBJ2-1|TRBV3-1/TRBV3-2
CASSLLAGQGKVGQFF
>.|.|TRBJ1-6|TRBV30
CAWSVRATYNSPLHF
>.|TRBD2|TRBJ2-1|TRBV19
CASSPKNTGLANNEQFF
>.|.|TRBJ1-2|TRBV29-1
CSVERTARYGYTF
>.|.|TRBJ2-2|TRBV2
CASIGRDLNTGELFF
>.|.|TRBJ2-3|TRBV5-1
CASSSRTRTDTQYF
>.|.|TRBJ1-2|TRBV7-2
CASSPERGYYGYTF
>.|TRBD2|TRBJ2-1|TRBV7-3
CASSRHSGLGNNEQFF
>few|.|TRBJ1-6|TRBV27
CASSQRQGRLNSPLHF
>.|TRBD1|TRBJ1-5|TRBV19
CASSPGTGGFNQPQHF
>.|TRBD2|TRBJ2-7|TRBV6-5
CASSSKREGRGEQYF
>few|.|TRBJ1-1|TRBV19
CASRDTNTEAFF
>.|.|TRBJ1-1|TRBV5-4
CASSLARGEAFF
>.|TRBD2|TRBJ2-7|TRBV11-3
CASSLGGDPHYEQYF
>.|TRBD2|TRBJ2-1|TRBV11-2
CASSSLSGRAREQFF
>once|TRBD1|TRBJ1-2|TRBV6-5
CASSNRGLYGYTF
>.|.|TRBJ1-4|TRBV9
CASSVGRGGEKLFF
>.|TRBD2|TRBJ2-3|TRBV5-5
CASSIRTRFTTDTQYF
>.|TRBD2|TRBJ2-3|TRBV28
CASSSPGLAAQYLSTDTQYF
>.|TRBD1|TRBJ1-5|TRBV7-8
CASSRTGGGQPQHF
>.|.|TRBJ2-1|TRBV12-3/TRBV12-4
CASSLFNNEQFF
>.|TRBD1|TRBJ2-1|TRBV19
CASSTIQGAWDEQFF
>.|.|TRBJ2-4|TRBV19
CASSIVPRTGDKNIQYF
>.|TRBD2|TRBJ2-3|TRBV9
CASSRTSGGRSTDTQYF
>.|TRBD1|TRBJ1-1|TRBV5-1
CASNYGTGGREAFF
>.|.|TRBJ2-4|TRBV4-1
CASSQTDPKNIQYF
>.|.|TRBJ1-1|TRBV6-5
CASSYPRETGNTEAFF
>.|TRBD1|TRBJ1-2|TRBV7-2
CASSLERTGNYGYTF
>.|TRBD1|TRBJ2-1|TRBV27
CASSSRTGVGGSYNEQFF
>.|.|TRBJ1-3|TRBV19
CASSTTGSSGNTIYF
>.|.|TRBJ2-7|TRBV7-9
CASTSGTAYEQYF